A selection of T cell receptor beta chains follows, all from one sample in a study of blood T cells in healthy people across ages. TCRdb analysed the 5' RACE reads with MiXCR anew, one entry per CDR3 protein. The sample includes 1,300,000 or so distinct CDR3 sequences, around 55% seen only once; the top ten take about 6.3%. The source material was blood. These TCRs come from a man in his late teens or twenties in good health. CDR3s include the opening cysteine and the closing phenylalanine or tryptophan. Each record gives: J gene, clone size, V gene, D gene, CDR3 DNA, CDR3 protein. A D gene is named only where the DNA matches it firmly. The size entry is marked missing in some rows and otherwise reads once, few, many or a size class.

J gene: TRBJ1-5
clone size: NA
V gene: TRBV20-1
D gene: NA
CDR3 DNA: TGCAGTGCACCTGACAGCTACAATCAGCCCCAGCATTTT
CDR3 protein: CSAPDSYNQPQHF

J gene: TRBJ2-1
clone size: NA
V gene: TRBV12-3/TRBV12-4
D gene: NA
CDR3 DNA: TGTGCCAGCAGAAGAGGGGGGAACAATGAGCAGTTCTTC
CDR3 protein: CASRRGGNNEQFF

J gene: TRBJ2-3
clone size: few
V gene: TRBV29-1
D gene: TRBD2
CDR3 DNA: TGCAGCGTTGTTCCAGCGGGAGGCACAGATACGCAGTATTTT
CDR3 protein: CSVVPAGGTDTQYF

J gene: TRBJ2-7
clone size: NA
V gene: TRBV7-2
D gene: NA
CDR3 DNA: TGTGCCAGCAGTTTGGAAACAGGGAGCTCCTACGAGCAGTACTTC
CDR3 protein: CASSLETGSSYEQYF

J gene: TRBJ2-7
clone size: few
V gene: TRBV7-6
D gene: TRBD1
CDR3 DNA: TGTGCCAGCAGCTTAAGGGGGACAGCTTACGAGCAGTACTTC
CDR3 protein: CASSLRGTAYEQYF

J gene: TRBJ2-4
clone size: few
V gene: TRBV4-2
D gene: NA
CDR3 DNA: TGTGCCAGCAGCCTACCAGGGGTTCAGGAGCAGTACTTC
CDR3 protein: CASSLPGVQEQYF

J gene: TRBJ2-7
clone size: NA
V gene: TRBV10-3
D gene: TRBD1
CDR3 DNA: TGTGCCATCAGTGACCCACCGGGACAGGGAGACGAGCAGTACTTC
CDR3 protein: CAISDPPGQGDEQYF

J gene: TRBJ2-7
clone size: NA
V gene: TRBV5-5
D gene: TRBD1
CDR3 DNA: TGTGCCAGCAGTTGGATGGACAGGGACCACGAGCAGTACTTC
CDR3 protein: CASSWMDRDHEQYF

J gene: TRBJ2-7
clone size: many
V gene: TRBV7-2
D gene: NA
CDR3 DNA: TGTGCCAGCAGCTTCGTCTCCTACGAGCAGTACTTC
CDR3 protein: CASSFVSYEQYF

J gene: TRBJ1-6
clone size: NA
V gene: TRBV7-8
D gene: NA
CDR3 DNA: TGTGCCAGCAGCTTAATTTTTGTGGCGGGAGAGTCGGATTCACCCCTCCACTTT
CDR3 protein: CASSLIFVAGESDSPLHF

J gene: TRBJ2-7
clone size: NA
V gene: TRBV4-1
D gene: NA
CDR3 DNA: TGCGCCAGCAGCCAAGGGGGAATAAGGGGATACGAGCAGTACTTC
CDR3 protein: CASSQGGIRGYEQYF

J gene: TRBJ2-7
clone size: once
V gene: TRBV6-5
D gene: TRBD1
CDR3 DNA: TGTGCCAGCAGTGCAACCGGGACAGGGGTCTACGAGCAGTACTTC
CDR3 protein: CASSATGTGVYEQYF

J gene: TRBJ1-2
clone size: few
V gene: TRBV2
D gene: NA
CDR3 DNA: TGTGCCAGCAGTGAGACAGCAGTCTATGGCTACACCTTC
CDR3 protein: CASSETAVYGYTF

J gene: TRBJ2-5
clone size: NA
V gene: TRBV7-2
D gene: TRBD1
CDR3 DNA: TGTGCCAGCAGCAACCGGGACAGAGCCCCCGAGACCCAGTACTTC
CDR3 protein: CASSNRDRAPETQYF

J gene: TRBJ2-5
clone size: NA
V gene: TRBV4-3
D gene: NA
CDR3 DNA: TGCGCCAGCAGCCAAGATATAACCCGGAGGGGTACAGGGGTCGGGTGGAGTGAGCAGTACTTC
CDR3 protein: CASSQDITRRGTGVGWSEQYF

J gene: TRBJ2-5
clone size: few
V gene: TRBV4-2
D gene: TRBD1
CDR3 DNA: TGTGCCAGCAGCCAAGCCGCCCGTACAGGGGAAGAGACCCAGTACTTC
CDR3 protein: CASSQAARTGEETQYF

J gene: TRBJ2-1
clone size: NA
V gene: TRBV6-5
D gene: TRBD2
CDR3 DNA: TGTGCCAGCAGTTACAAGCTGGCGGGAGAGGACAATGAGCAGTTCTTC
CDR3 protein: CASSYKLAGEDNEQFF

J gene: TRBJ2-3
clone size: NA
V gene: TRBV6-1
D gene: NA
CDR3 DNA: TGTGCCAGCACCCCGCCCCAGCGGCGTACAGATACGCAGTATTTT
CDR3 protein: CASTPPQRRTDTQYF

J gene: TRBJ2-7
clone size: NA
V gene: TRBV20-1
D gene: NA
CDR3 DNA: TGCAGTGCTCTATTGGGAAGGGAGCAGTACTTC
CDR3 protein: CSALLGREQYF

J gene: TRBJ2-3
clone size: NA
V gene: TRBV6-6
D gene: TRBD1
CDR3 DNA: TGTGCCAGCAGACTTACAGGGGGTAGTTCTAGCACAGATACGCAGTATTTT
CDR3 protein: CASRLTGGSSSTDTQYF

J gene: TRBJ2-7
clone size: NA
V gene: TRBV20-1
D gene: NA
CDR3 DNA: TGCAGTGCTCATCAGGGAAACTACGAGCAGTACTTC
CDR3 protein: CSAHQGNYEQYF

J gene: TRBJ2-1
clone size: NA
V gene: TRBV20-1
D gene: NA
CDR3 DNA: TGCGCCGGGCGCCTTGTTACCTACAATGAGCAGTTCTTC
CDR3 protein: CAGRLVTYNEQFF

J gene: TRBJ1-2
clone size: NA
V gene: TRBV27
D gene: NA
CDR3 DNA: TGTGCCAGCAGTTTATCCCTACGGGGGGCGCAGGGCTACACCTTC
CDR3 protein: CASSLSLRGAQGYTF

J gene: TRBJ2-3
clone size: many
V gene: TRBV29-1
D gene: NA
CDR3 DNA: TGCAGCGTTGACAGGGATCGCACAGATACGCAGTATTTT
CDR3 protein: CSVDRDRTDTQYF

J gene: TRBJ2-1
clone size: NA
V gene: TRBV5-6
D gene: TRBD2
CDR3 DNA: TGTGCCAGCAGTAGGGAGCGGGGGCCAAAGCCTGGGGAGCAGTTCTTC
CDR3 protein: CASSRERGPKPGEQFF

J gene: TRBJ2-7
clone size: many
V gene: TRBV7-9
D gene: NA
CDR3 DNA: TGTGCCAGCAGCTTAACTTCCTACGAGCAGTACTTC
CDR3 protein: CASSLTSYEQYF

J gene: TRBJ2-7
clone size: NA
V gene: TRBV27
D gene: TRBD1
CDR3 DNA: TGTGCCAGCAGTCCAATAGCCGGGACAGCCAGCTCCTACGAGCAGTACTTC
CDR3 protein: CASSPIAGTASSYEQYF

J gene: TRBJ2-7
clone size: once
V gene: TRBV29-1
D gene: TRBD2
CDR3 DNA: TGCAGCGTTGGACTAGCGGGGGACGACGAGCAGTACTTC
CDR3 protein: CSVGLAGDDEQYF

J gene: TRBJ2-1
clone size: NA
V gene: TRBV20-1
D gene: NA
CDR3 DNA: TGCAGTGCTAGAATCCCATCGGACAATGAGCAGTTCTTC
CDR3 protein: CSARIPSDNEQFF

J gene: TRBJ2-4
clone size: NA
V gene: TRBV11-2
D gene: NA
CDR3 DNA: TGTGCCAGCAGCCCAACCGAAAAACCTCTAGCCAAAAACATTCAGTACTTC
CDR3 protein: CASSPTEKPLAKNIQYF

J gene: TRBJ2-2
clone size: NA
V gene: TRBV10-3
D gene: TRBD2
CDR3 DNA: TGTGCCATCAGTGACGGACTAGCGGAGAGCACCGGGGAGCTGTTTTTT
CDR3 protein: CAISDGLAESTGELFF

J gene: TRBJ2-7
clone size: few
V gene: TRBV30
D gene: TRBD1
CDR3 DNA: TGTGCCTGGAGTCCCGGGACAGGGGTCTACGAGCAGTACTTC
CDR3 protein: CAWSPGTGVYEQYF

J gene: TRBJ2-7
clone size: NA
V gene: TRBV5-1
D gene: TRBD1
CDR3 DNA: TGCGCCAGCAGCCCTAAGACAGGGGACCCCTACGAGCAGTACTTC
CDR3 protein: CASSPKTGDPYEQYF

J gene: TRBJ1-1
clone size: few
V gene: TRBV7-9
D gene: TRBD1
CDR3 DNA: TGTGCCAGCAGCCTTCCGGGACAGTCTGAAGCTTTCTTT
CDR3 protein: CASSLPGQSEAFF

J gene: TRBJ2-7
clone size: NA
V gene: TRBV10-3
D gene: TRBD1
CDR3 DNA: TGTGCCATCAGGGTCAGGGGGACCGATTACGAGCAGTACTTC
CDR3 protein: CAIRVRGTDYEQYF

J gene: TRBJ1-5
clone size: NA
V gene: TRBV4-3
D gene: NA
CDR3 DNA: TGCGCCGGCAGCCAAGAATATGGCGGGTACAATCAGCCCCAGCATTTT
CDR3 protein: CAGSQEYGGYNQPQHF

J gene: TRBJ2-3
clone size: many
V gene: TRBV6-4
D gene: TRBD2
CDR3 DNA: TGTGCCAGCAGTGTGGCTAGCGGGAGGGCCACAGATACGCAGTATTTT
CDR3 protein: CASSVASGRATDTQYF

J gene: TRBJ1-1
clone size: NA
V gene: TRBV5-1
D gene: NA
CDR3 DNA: TGCGCCAGCAGCTTAGGAAAGGGTGTGGAAGCTTTCTTT
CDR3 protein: CASSLGKGVEAFF

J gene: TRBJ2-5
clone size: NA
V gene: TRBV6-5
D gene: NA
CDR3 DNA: TGTGCCAGCAGTTACGGACCTCTCGAGACCCAGTACTTC
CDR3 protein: CASSYGPLETQYF

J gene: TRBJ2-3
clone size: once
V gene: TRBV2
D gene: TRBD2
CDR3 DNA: TGTGCCAGCGAAGTTGTAGCGGGAGGGAGTACAGATACGCAGTATTTT
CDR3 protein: CASEVVAGGSTDTQYF

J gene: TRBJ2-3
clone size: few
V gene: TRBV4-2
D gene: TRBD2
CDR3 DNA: TGTGCCAGCAGCCAGTCAAAACTAGCGGGCATTTCAGATACGCAGTATTTT
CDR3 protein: CASSQSKLAGISDTQYF

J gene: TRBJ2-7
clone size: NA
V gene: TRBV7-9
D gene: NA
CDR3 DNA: TGTGCCAGCAGCTTCCCGCGAGACACAGCCTACGAGCAGTACTTC
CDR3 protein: CASSFPRDTAYEQYF

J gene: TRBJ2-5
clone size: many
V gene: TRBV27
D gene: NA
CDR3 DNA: TGTGCCAGCAGTTTAGTGGGGTACCAAGAGACCCAGTACTTC
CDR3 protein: CASSLVGYQETQYF

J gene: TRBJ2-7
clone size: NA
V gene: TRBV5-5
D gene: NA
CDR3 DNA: TGTGCCAGCAGCTCTCAGGTCTACGAGCAGTACTTC
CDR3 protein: CASSSQVYEQYF

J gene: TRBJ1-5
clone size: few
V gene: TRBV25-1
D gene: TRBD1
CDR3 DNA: TGTGCCAGCATGGGACAGGCCGGTCAGCCCCAGCATTTT
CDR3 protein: CASMGQAGQPQHF

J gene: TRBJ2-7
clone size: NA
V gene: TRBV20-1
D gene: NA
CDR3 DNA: TGCAGTGCTAGTGGTCCCTACAATGAGCAGTACTTC
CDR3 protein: CSASGPYNEQYF

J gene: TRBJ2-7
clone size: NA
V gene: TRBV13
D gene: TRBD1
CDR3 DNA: TGTGCCAGCAGCTTAGTAGGACAGGGCGTATCCTACGAGCAGTACTTC
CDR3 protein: CASSLVGQGVSYEQYF

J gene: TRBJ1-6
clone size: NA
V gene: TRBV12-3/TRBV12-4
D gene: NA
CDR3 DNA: TGTGCCAGCAGTCGTGGAGACAGCAATAATTCACCCCTCCACTTT
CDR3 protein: CASSRGDSNNSPLHF

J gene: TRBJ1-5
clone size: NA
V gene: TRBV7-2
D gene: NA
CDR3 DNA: TGTGCCAGCAGCGCTGGGGGCCAGGGCGATCAGCCCCAGCATTTT
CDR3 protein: CASSAGGQGDQPQHF

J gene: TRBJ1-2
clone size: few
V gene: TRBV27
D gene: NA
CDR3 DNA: TGTGCCAGCAAACAGGGTTGGGGTGGCTACACCTTC
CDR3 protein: CASKQGWGGYTF